These 8 T cell receptor beta chains came from one sample sequenced in a study of blood T cells in healthy people across ages. Together with a sample-barcoded 5' primer, a J-beta primer mix was included in a second PCR lasting roughly 6 to 12 cycles. One entry per CDR3 protein results from TCRdb running MiXCR on the 5' RACE reads. Counted here are 920,000 or so distinct CDR3 sequences, 40% to 55% occurring once; the ten biggest clones make up approximately 20%. Sequencing used blood. The receptors originated from a woman in her sixties or seventies in good health.

This rearrangement joins TRBV29-1 to TRBJ2-3; 7 nucleotides match TRBD2. CDR1 SQVTM and CDR2 ANQGSEA come from the germline V gene. The CDR3 consists of 17 residues. J lost 3 bases, V lost 6 bases, and 18 bases had no gene match. The CDR3: CSVHATSTSEITDTQYF. For the CDR3, the DNA is TGCAGCGTCCACGCTACCTCTACTAGCGAGATTACAGATACGCAGTATTTT.

The table lists this clonotype with a few counts. The chain employs TRBV6-5 and TRBJ2-1; possible D gene TRBD2, 5 bases. With 0 bases removed from V and 9 bases from J, the gap between germline ends came to 9 bases. The germline gives CDR1 MNHEY, CDR2 SVGAGI. The CDR3 spans 13 residues. CDR3 protein: CASSYSRGSEQFF. In nucleotides, the CDR3 is TGTGCCAGCAGTTACTCGCGAGGGAGTGAGCAGTTCTTC.

V gene TRBV6-5 combines with J gene TRBJ2-1; D assignment may be TRBD1 or TRBD2 (7 bases each). Germline V gene lookup returns CDR1 MNHEY and CDR2 SVGAGI. The CDR3 contains 13 residues. Trimming took 6 bases from V and 4 from J, leaving 10 bases between them. CDR3 nucleotide sequence: TGTGCCAGCAGGCAGGGGGGGTACAATGAGCAGTTCTTC. Translated: CASRQGGYNEQFF.

This clonotype was detected a few times. V is TRBV20-1 and J is TRBJ2-3, with TRBD2 identical over 10 bases. J lost 6 bases, V lost 6 bases, and 12 bases had no gene match. CDR1 DFQATT and CDR2 SNEGSKA come from the germline V gene (reference sequence). The CDR3 loop spans 15 amino acids. The DNA of the CDR3 is TGCAGTGCCAGGGGACTAGCGACTGTGTTGGATACGCAGTATTTT. Protein product: CSARGLATVLDTQYF.

This clonotype was observed a few times. V and J are TRBV12-3 or TRBV12-4 and TRBJ2-3, with 9 bases identical to TRBD1. CDR3 length: 16 amino acids. V was clipped by 4 bases and J by 7 bases; unmatched bases: 12. CDR3 protein: CASSSSRDRVWHTQYF. The CDR3 DNA reads as TGTGCCAGCAGTTCAAGCCGGGACAGGGTATGGCATACGCAGTATTTT.

The J gene is TRBJ2-1, the V gene TRBV27; 11 nucleotides line up with TRBD2. The CDR3 has 16 amino acids. From germline, CDR1 is MNHEY and CDR2 SMNVEV (reference sequence). Losses at the gene ends were 3 bases for V and 4 bases for J; bases not matched to a gene: 5. The CDR3, as DNA: TGTGCCAGCAGTTTTACTAGCGGGAGTGAATACAATGAGCAGTTCTTC. It yields the protein CASSFTSGSEYNEQFF.

This clonotype was recorded at least ten times. V and J are TRBV6-6 and TRBJ2-5; the match to TRBD2 covers 13 bases. CDR1 MNHNY and CDR2 SVGAGI come from the germline V gene (reference sequence). This CDR3 has 15 residues. The V segment lost 5 bases and the J segment 13 bases; nucleotides outside the gene matches: 13. CDR3 in amino acids: CASSGTRTSGSPPYF. In nucleotides, the CDR3 is TGTGCCAGCAGTGGTACTCGGACTAGCGGGAGTCCCCCGTACTTC.

This clonotype showed up just a few times. This chain connects TRBV10-3 to TRBJ2-6, with 8 bases fitting TRBD1. V was pared by 6 bases and J by 0 bases, with 7 bases of the junction left unmatched. CDR1 is ENHRY and CDR2 is SYGVKD in the germline V gene. There are 17 residues in the CDR3. CDR3 protein: CAIRSGTGPSGANVLTF. For the CDR3, the DNA is TGTGCCATCAGATCCGGGACAGGCCCCTCTGGGGCCAACGTCCTGACTTTC.